This T cell receptor (beta chain) derives from a study of T cell changes during pregnancy in multiple sclerosis (dated by TCRdb to between 2018 and 2020). Background for the entire study: Changes in the T cell repertoire over the course of pregnancy were examined in this study in women with multiple sclerosis.

As to this clone: It lacks a known antigen. Base qualities are not at hand, and no much larger clone is one base apart.

Clipping removes 5 bases from V and 3 bases from J, with 1 as the unmatched junction base count. The CDR3 holds 15 amino acids from the cysteine to the phenylalanine. The only DNA kept is the CDR3, 45 bases in frame from the first base. CDR1 MRHNA and CDR2 SNTAGT are derived from the germline V gene. Receptor libraries were prepared by the immunoSEQ multiplex PCR assay. TCRdb re-hosts the immuneACCESS table, in-frame sequences only. Its copies lack some clones; in the studies checked, an unresolved V gene accounts for under half of them, and the cause for the rest is not known. The sample profile shows about 49,000 clones; around 90% of them were found once. Approximately 4.9% of the sample is held by the ten biggest clonotypes.

In this chain, TRBV6-4 is recombined with TRBJ2-2; TRBD2 agrees with 12 junctional bases. The origin of this receptor is a female donor in good health, enrolled as a control in a pregnancy study. Sequencing was performed on peripheral blood, taken after pregnancy. The CDR3 protein: CASSWTSGDTGELFF. The DNA sequence is TGTGCCAGCAGTTGGACTAGCGGGGACACCGGGGAGCTGTTTTTT.